The 29 T cell receptor beta chains given below trace back to one sample, sequenced in a study of metastatic and nonmetastatic thyroid tumors. TCRdb recomputed clones from the PCR reads via MiXCR. There are some 30,000 clones in the sample; about 32% occur only once, and around 30% lies in the top ten. None of the patients had undergone any treatment ahead of thyroid surgery. Material for sequencing was blood. These receptors were taken from a female donor with papillary thyroid cancer or a benign thyroid nodule (not recorded which). Some clones in this sample may be carry-over from other donors' samples.

This clone turned up a few times. The chain combines TRBV7-9 with TRBJ2-1, with D hard to call. This CDR3 comprises 17 residues. V was pared by 5 bases and J by 8 bases, with 25 bases between. Germline values: CDR1 SEHNR, CDR2 FQNEAQ (reference sequence). The CDR3 reads CASSAESRTSTRDEQFF. The CDR3 nucleotides are TGTGCCAGCAGCGCCGAGAGCCGGACCTCTACCCGGGATGAGCAGTTCTTC.

This clone occurred many times. The chain is built from TRBV24-1 and TRBJ2-7; 9 nucleotides line up with TRBD1. This CDR3 is 16 amino acids long. After removal of 4 bases from V and 4 bases from J, the junction contained 10 bases not matched to a gene. Germline V lookup: CDR1 KGHDR, CDR2 SFDVKD. For the CDR3, the DNA is TGTGCCACCAGTGACCGCCGGACAGGGGCTTTTTACGAGCAGTACTTC. It codes for CATSDRRTGAFYEQYF.

This clone came up many times. V gene TRBV6-1 combines with J gene TRBJ2-7, with D perhaps being TRBD1 or TRBD2 (5 bases each). Germline V lookup: CDR1 MNHNS, CDR2 SASEGT. This CDR3 contains 13 residues. Between the trimmed V and J ends, which lost 5 bases and 3 bases, there was a span of 11 bases. CDR3 bases: TGTGCCAGCAGTCGAAAGGGGAGCTACGAGCAGTACTTC. Translation gives CASSRKGSYEQYF.

This clone was detected many times. This chain uses TRBV6-1 with TRBJ2-4; D is possibly TRBD2 (7 bases). The germline V gene has CDR1 MNHNS and CDR2 SASEGT. V was cut by 1 base and J by 3 bases, with 22 bases left in between. The CDR3 is made up of 19 amino acids. CDR3 DNA sequence: TGTGCCAGCAGTGAAGTCCATAGGGGGGGTTCGGGCAGCAAAAACATTCAGTACTTC. This translates into CASSEVHRGGSGSKNIQYF.

In this sample, this clone turned up many times. The chain combines TRBV12-3 or TRBV12-4 with TRBJ1-3, with D uncertain. This CDR3 is 15 amino acids long. V was trimmed by 6 bases and J by 0 bases, leaving 12 bases between them. As DNA, the CDR3 is TGTGCCAGCAGCCACCAATCAAGCTCTGGAAACACCATATATTTT. Translating it yields CASSHQSSSGNTIYF.

This clone occurred many times. This chain links TRBV30 with TRBJ1-2, with unresolved D. Trimming pared 5 bases from V and 2 bases from J, leaving 12 bases between. The CDR3 contains 13 residues. Germline V CDR1 and CDR2: GTSNPN, SVGIG (reference sequence). The CDR3 is CAWGWTRNYGYTF. As DNA, the CDR3 is TGTGCCTGGGGATGGACCCGCAACTATGGCTACACCTTC.

The chain links TRBV3-1 to TRBJ2-7; TRBD2 matches 12 bases. Per the germline V gene, CDR1 is LGHDT and CDR2 is YNNKEL (reference sequence). With V trimmed by 4 bases and J by 9 bases, 22 bases remained unmatched. The CDR3 has 19 amino acids. The CDR3 spells CASSLGLDWLAGGSSRQYF. DNA for the CDR3: TGTGCCAGCAGCCTCGGTCTAGACTGGCTAGCGGGAGGGTCGTCACGGCAGTACTTC.

This clone was seen just once. One end of the junction varies from germline; a read error may be responsible. CDR3 DNA: TGTGCCAGCAGACAGGCGCGTCGGGAGCCCCATCATTTT. Translating gives CASRQARREPHHF. The V call is TRBV6-2 or TRBV6-3, the J call TRBJ1-5, with TRBD1 as a possible D gene (5 bases). Germline assignment: CDR1 MNHEY and CDR2 SVGEGT. The CDR3 loop spans 13 amino acids.

This clone has a count of ten or more. V gene TRBV6-2 or TRBV6-3 combines with J gene TRBJ1-3; unclear D gene. Trimming removed 6 bases at V and 0 bases at J, with 15 bases between. The V gene's germline CDR1 is MNHEY and CDR2 SVGEGT. The CDR3 covers 16 residues. The CDR3 DNA reads TGTGCCAGCAGGCTGACCGCAGGCCACTCTGGAAACACCATATATTTT. It encodes CASRLTAGHSGNTIYF.

The chain employs TRBV5-1 and TRBJ2-7; D uncertain. V lost 4 bases and J lost 3, with 11 bases in between. Germline CDR1 is SGHRS and CDR2 is YFSETQ. This CDR3 contains 13 residues. CDR3 protein: CASSQDVHYEQYF. Here the CDR3 DNA reads TGCGCCAGCAGCCAAGACGTACACTACGAGCAGTACTTC.

This clone was counted ten times or more. The chain joins TRBV2 to TRBJ2-1; D is perhaps TRBD2 (6 bases). The germline CDR1 and CDR2 sequences are SNHLY and FYNNEI. The CDR3 spans 14 residues. Trimming shortened V by 6 bases and J by 8 bases, and 17 bases separated the two germline ends. CDR3 bases: TGTGCCAGCAGCCGGACTACTCAACGTGATGAGCAGTTCTTC. Its protein is CASSRTTQRDEQFF.

This clone was seen at least ten times. V usage is TRBV18 and J usage is TRBJ2-3, with TRBD2 matching over 9 bases. CDR1 is KGHSH and CDR2 is LQKENI in the germline V gene. The CDR3 has 16 amino acids. J lost 1 base, V lost 3 bases, and 5 bases had no gene match. CDR3 loop: CASSPYSGSGTDTQYF. The CDR3 DNA reads TGTGCCAGCTCACCCTATAGCGGGAGTGGCACAGATACGCAGTATTTT.

This clone was detected ten times or more. The chain recombines TRBV20-1 with TRBJ2-3; no definite D call. CDR3 size: 14 residues. The germline CDR1 and CDR2 sequences are DFQATT and SNEGSKA (reference sequence). V was shortened by 7 bases and J by 3 bases, with 17 bases between the two germline ends. This chain's CDR3 is CSVRVVEETDTQYF. The DNA of the CDR3 is TGCAGTGTTAGGGTGGTTGAGGAGACAGATACGCAGTATTTT.

As concerns this clone: One end of the junction is discordant with germline, which a read error may explain. This chain joins TRBV5-1 and TRBJ2-7; 8 bases map to TRBD1. The CDR3 is made up of 15 amino acids. CDR1 is SGHRS, CDR2 YFSETQ, per germline. The CDR3 reads CASSRMTGVSYEKYF. Written as DNA, the CDR3 is TGCGCCAGCAGCCGTATGACAGGGGTGTCCTACGAGAAGTACTTC.

In nucleotides, the CDR3 is TGTGCCAGCTTTGTTCTATCCTTTACAGGGGGCGCCACTGAAGCTTTCTTT. It specifies CASFVLSFTGGATEAFF. The chain has TRBV28 and TRBJ1-1; TRBD1 aligns across 9 bases. Germline V lookup: CDR1 MDHEN, CDR2 SYDVKM. The CDR3 extends over 17 amino acids. V dropped 8 bases and J dropped 4; count of bases not matched to a gene: 17.

This clone was picked up many times. The chain is built from TRBV7-2 and TRBJ2-7, with TRBD2 matching 7 bases. Per the germline V gene, CDR1 is SGHTA and CDR2 is FQGNSA. This CDR3 has 15 residues. V lost 1 base, J lost 4 bases, and 7 bases stayed unmatched. CDR3 nucleotides: TGTGCCAGCAGCTTAGATTCGGGAGGAATGTACGAGCAGTACTTC. As protein: CASSLDSGGMYEQYF.

This clone was seen more than once but under ten times. The chain recombines TRBV19 with TRBJ1-1, with D hard to call. Trimming cost V 5 bases and J 4 bases, with 14 bases left between them. CDR1 LNHDA and CDR2 SQIVND come from the germline V gene (reference sequence). The CDR3 loop spans 14 amino acids. The CDR3 nucleotides read TGTGCCAGTAGTCCCCCGAGGGCGCGCACTGAAGCTTTCTTT. Translating it yields CASSPPRARTEAFF.

In regard to this clone: The junction departs from germline at one end; a sequencing error may be responsible. The chain recombines TRBV28 with TRBJ2-1, with D perhaps TRBD2 (5 bases). Germline V lookup: CDR1 MDHEN, CDR2 SYDVKM. The CDR3 covers 14 residues. The CDR3 loop reads CTSRQRAEYNEQFF. As DNA, the CDR3 is TGTACCAGCAGACAACGAGCGGAGTACAATGAGCAGTTCTTC.

There are many counts of this clone. The J gene is TRBJ2-7, the V gene TRBV6-1, with 9 bases lining up with TRBD2. The ends lost 0 bases at V and 4 bases at J; junction bases unmatched: 4. CDR3 length: 15 residues. Per germline, CDR1 MNHNS and CDR2 SASEGT. The CDR3 loop is CASSEADSGRYEQYF. CDR3 DNA: TGTGCCAGCAGTGAAGCGGATAGCGGGAGATACGAGCAGTACTTC.

The V and J genes are TRBV5-1 and TRBJ2-7; 12 bases line up with TRBD1. The CDR3 is made up of 16 amino acids. The V gene's germline CDR1 is SGHRS and CDR2 YFSETQ. The DNA for the CDR3 is TGCTCCGGCAGCACGGGGACAGGGGGCGCGCTCTACGAGCAGTACTTC. Translating it yields CSGSTGTGGALYEQYF.

The sample holds many counts of this clone. The same CDR3 also results from other DNA sequences found in this sample. This chain links TRBV19 with TRBJ2-1, with 11 bases that match TRBD2. CDR1 and CDR2 (germline): LNHDA, SQIVND (reference sequence). The length of the CDR3 is 19 residues. Germline trimming cut 2 bases from V and 2 bases from J; bases unmatched to any gene: 11. CDR3 loop: CASSIILTGTSGAYNEQFF. The CDR3 nucleotides are TGTGCCAGTAGTATAATCCTGACCGGGACTAGCGGAGCCTACAATGAGCAGTTCTTC.

This chain connects TRBV20-1 to TRBJ2-7, with D unresolved. CDR1 DFQATT and CDR2 SNEGSKA come from the germline V gene (reference sequence). The CDR3 loop spans 13 amino acids. Deletions cut 5 bases from V and 0 bases from J, with 11 bases between. The chain's CDR3 is CSARQTSSYEQYF. The CDR3 DNA reads as TGCAGTGCTCGCCAGACCAGCTCCTACGAGCAGTACTTC.

Only a few counts were recorded for this clone. The chain combines TRBV2 with TRBJ1-2, with a possible D match to TRBD1 (5 bases). This CDR3 comprises 15 residues. Germline V gene data show CDR1 as SNHLY and CDR2 as FYNNEI. V dropped 2 bases and J dropped 8 bases, with 18 bases sitting between them. Written as DNA, the CDR3 is TGTGCCAGCAGTGAAAGGGGTACATGGGAGGGAGGCTACACCTTC. Its protein is CASSERGTWEGGYTF. Supplemented by reference TRBV2 and TRBJ1-2, the full variable domain reads EPEVTQTPSHQVTQMGQEVILRCVPISNHLYFYWYRQILGQKVEFLVSFYNNEISEKSEIFDDQFSVERPDGSNFTLKIRSTKLEDSAMYFCASSERGTWEGGYTFGSGTRLTVV.

This chain uses TRBV7-2 with TRBJ2-3, with TRBD2 matching 7 bases. V lost 0 bases, J lost 2 bases, and 5 bases stayed unmatched. Germline values: CDR1 SGHTA, CDR2 FQGNSA. The CDR3 consists of 16 residues. The CDR3 here is CASSLAIGGFTDTQYF. In DNA, the CDR3 is TGTGCCAGCAGCTTAGCTATCGGGGGGTTCACAGATACGCAGTATTTT.

The CDR3 spells CASSHDILQGYNTGELFF. CDR3 coding DNA: TGTGCCAGCAGTCACGACATCCTTCAGGGTTACAACACCGGGGAGCTGTTTTTT. The rearrangement links TRBV27 to TRBJ2-2; D might be TRBD1 (5 bases). Trimming pared 5 bases from V and 2 bases from J, leaving 21 bases between. Per germline, CDR1 MNHEY and CDR2 SMNVEV (reference sequence). The CDR3 spans 18 residues.

There are many counts of this clone. V and J are TRBV12-3 or TRBV12-4 and TRBJ1-2; 8 bases match TRBD1. This CDR3 comprises 13 residues. V lost 5 bases, J lost 7 bases, and 6 bases stayed unmatched. The CDR3 loop reads CASSTSGQGGYTF. The CDR3 bases are TGTGCCAGCAGTACCTCTGGACAGGGTGGCTACACCTTC.

The chain combines TRBV12-3 or TRBV12-4 with TRBJ1-1; a possible D gene is TRBD1 (5 bases). The V and J ends lost 6 bases and 2 bases respectively, with 16 bases between them. CDR3 length: 15 residues. In DNA form, the CDR3 reads TGTGCCAGCAGCTTAAAGACAGTAGTAAACACTGAAGCTTTCTTT. Its protein is CASSLKTVVNTEAFF.

This clone has at least ten counts. The chain joins TRBV27 to TRBJ1-4; D gene ambiguous. The CDR3 sequence is 13 residues long. Between the trimmed V and J ends, which lost 8 bases and 6 bases, there was a span of 13 bases. From germline, CDR1 is MNHEY and CDR2 SMNVEV (reference sequence). The chain's CDR3 is CASRRSGDEKLFF. Here the CDR3 DNA reads TGTGCCAGCCGTAGAAGCGGGGATGAAAAACTGTTTTTT.

In this sample, this clone turned up many times. The J gene is TRBJ2-1, the V gene TRBV29-1; D might be TRBD1 or TRBD2, each matching 5 bases. Germline V gene data show CDR1 as SQVTM and CDR2 as ANQGSEA. The CDR3 is made up of 13 amino acids. Trimming took off 5 bases at V and 6 bases at J, with 14 bases between the two ends. This CDR3 reads CSVLRDGGNEQFF. Written as DNA, the CDR3 is TGCAGCGTTTTGAGGGATGGGGGCAATGAGCAGTTCTTC.